One sample yielded the 11 T cell receptor beta chains listed below, sequenced in a study of T-cell memory formation after mild COVID-19. TCRdb passed the 5' RACE reads through MiXCR, listing each CDR3 protein once. The sample yields some 310,000 distinct CDR3 sequences, roughly 19% seen once. The sequencing input was PBMCs or a T cell subset sorted from them (not recorded which). The receptors derive from a man in his late teens or twenties who had mild COVID-19 (a few samples of this study predate the infection). Cell type and time point are not known.

This clonotype was detected a few times. This chain links TRBV20-1 with TRBJ2-3, with 11 bases that match TRBD2. The CDR3 is 20 residues long. Per germline, CDR1 DFQATT and CDR2 SNEGSKA (reference sequence). Trimming at V came to 0 bases and at J to 0 bases, leaving 14 bases not matched to a gene. This chain's CDR3 is CSARDEPLAGGTYSTDTQYF. The CDR3 nucleotides are TGCAGTGCTAGAGATGAGCCCCTAGCGGGGGGCACTTATAGCACAGATACGCAGTATTTT.

This clonotype was counted between two and nine times. V usage is TRBV5-1 and J usage is TRBJ2-7; D call uncertain. The CDR3 extends over 13 amino acids. In germline, CDR1 is SGHRS, CDR2 YFSETQ. V was shortened by 1 base and J by 2 bases, with 7 bases between the two germline ends. Here the CDR3 DNA reads TGCGCCAGCAGCTTGCAAACTACCTACGAGCAGTACTTC. Translation gives CASSLQTTYEQYF.

The V and J genes are TRBV5-1 and TRBJ2-7, with D perhaps TRBD1 (5 bases). Germline CDR1 reads SGHRS; CDR2 reads YFSETQ. The V and J ends lost 1 base and 5 bases respectively, with 10 bases between them. The CDR3 extends over 13 amino acids. The CDR3 DNA is TGCGCCAGCAGCTTGCAGGGAAAGGACGAGCAGTACGTC. Translation: CASSLQGKDEQYV.

This clonotype was found a few times. V is TRBV5-1 and J is TRBJ2-2; D may be TRBD2 (5 bases). This CDR3 is 16 amino acids long. Per the germline V gene, CDR1 is SGHRS and CDR2 is YFSETQ. V was cut by 0 bases and J by 3 bases, with 12 bases left in between. Here the CDR3 reads CASSLVPGSDTGELFF. DNA of the CDR3: TGCGCCAGCAGCTTGGTTCCGGGATCGGACACCGGGGAGCTGTTTTTT.

This clonotype has only a few counts. J is TRBJ2-3 and V is TRBV5-5, with D maybe TRBD1 (6 bases). The CDR3 is 14 residues long. V lost 5 bases and J lost 3, with 13 bases in between. Germline V gene data show CDR1 as SGHKS and CDR2 as YYEKEE (reference sequence). The DNA for the CDR3 is TGTGCCAGCAGAAAGGACAGTGGAACAGATACGCAGTATTTT. Translated, it gives CASRKDSGTDTQYF. The full variable domain, rest sourced from reference TRBV5-5 and TRBJ2-3, is DAGVTQSPTHLIKTRGQQVTLRCSPISGHKSVSWYQQVLGQGPQFIFQYYEKEERGRGNFPDRFSARQFPNYSSELNVNALLLGDSALYLCASRKDSGTDTQYFGPGTRLTVL.

This chain connects TRBV7-9 to TRBJ1-1; no clear D gene. The CDR3 runs 15 residues. V was pared by 1 base and J by 4 bases, with 13 bases between. The V gene's germline CDR1 is SEHNR and CDR2 FQNEAQ (reference sequence). The CDR3 region is CASSLDQAVGTEAFF. CDR3 nucleotides: TGTGCCAGCAGCTTAGACCAGGCTGTGGGCACTGAAGCTTTCTTT.

In its sample, this clonotype was seen a few times. The J gene is TRBJ2-7, the V gene TRBV28; D remains ambiguous. The CDR3 loop spans 14 amino acids. Germline V CDR1 and CDR2: MDHEN, SYDVKM. The V end was cut by 2 bases, the J end by 3 bases, with 11 bases between. Here the CDR3 DNA reads TGTGCCAGCAGTTTAGACACAGAGCACTACGAGCAGTACGTC. Protein sequence: CASSLDTEHYEQYV.

The chain links TRBV4-3 to TRBJ2-5; 10 nucleotides agree with TRBD1. From germline, CDR1 is LGHNA and CDR2 YSLEER. This CDR3 is built from 15 residues. Trimming at V came to 4 bases and at J to 4 bases, leaving 6 bases not matched to a gene. CDR3 residues: CASSRLGQGRETQYF. CDR3 sequence (DNA): TGCGCCAGCAGCCGACTGGGACAGGGGCGAGAGACCCAGTACTTC.

This clonotype was seen a few times. The V gene is TRBV10-3, the J gene TRBJ2-2; possibly TRBD1 for D (6 bases). Between the trimmed V and J ends, which lost 8 bases and 1 base, there was a span of 11 bases. Germline V gives CDR1 ENHRY, CDR2 SYGVKD. The CDR3 runs to 14 residues. The CDR3 region is CAIRETGNTGELFF. CDR3 DNA: TGTGCCATCCGAGAGACAGGGAACACCGGGGAGCTGTTTTTT.

The V and J genes are TRBV6-6 and TRBJ2-7; D assignment may be TRBD1 or TRBD2 (5 bases each). CDR1 is MNHNY, CDR2 SVGAGI, per germline (reference sequence). The germline V and J ends were trimmed by 6 bases and 5 bases, with 20 bases remaining between them. CDR3 size: 15 residues. The CDR3 region has the DNA TGTGCCAGCAGGGACTCCGAGCGCAGGGCTGACGAGCAGTACGTC. Translated, it gives CASRDSERRADEQYV.

Only one count was recorded for this clonotype. The rearrangement uses TRBV5-1 and TRBJ2-1; D is ambiguous. V lost 2 bases and J lost 5, with 17 bases in between. CDR1 and CDR2 from the germline V gene are SGHRS and YFSETQ. The CDR3 totals 16 residues. CDR3 DNA: TGCGCCAGCAGCTTCCGCGTGGCCGACCCAAACAATGAGCAGTTCTTC. This gives the protein CASSFRVADPNNEQFF.